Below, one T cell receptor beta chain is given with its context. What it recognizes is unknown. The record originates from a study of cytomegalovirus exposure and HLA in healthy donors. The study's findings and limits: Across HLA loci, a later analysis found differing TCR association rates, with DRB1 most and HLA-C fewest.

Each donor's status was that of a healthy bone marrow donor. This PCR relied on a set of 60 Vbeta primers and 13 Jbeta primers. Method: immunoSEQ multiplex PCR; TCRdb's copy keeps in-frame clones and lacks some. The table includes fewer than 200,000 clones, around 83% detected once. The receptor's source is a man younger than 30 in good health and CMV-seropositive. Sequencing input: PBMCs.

In DNA form, the CDR3 reads TGTGCCAGCAGCCACCCAGGGGGAGGAGGCAATCAGCCCCAGCATTTT. Its translation is CASSHPGGGGNQPQHF. The chain combines TRBV4-2 with TRBJ1-5; 7 bases are shared with TRBD1. Trimming cost V 3 bases and J 2 bases; bases outside gene matches: 7. Germline CDR1 is LGHNA and CDR2 is YNFKEQ. The CDR3 is 16 residues long.